This T cell receptor (beta chain) was profiled in a study of memory CD4+ T cells and cytomegalovirus serostatus. Per germline, CDR1 SQVTM and CDR2 ANQGSEA. The CDR3 is 11 amino acids. The ends were cut back, 4 bases at V and 4 bases at J, with 6 bases in the middle. Using immunoSEQ multiplex PCR, the repertoire was profiled, and TCRdb retains in-frame clones only, with some absent. The sample yields about 82,000 clones, approximately 84% seen once. Remarks on this clone: The same CDR3 also results from other DNA sequences found in this sample.

Single viable CD3+CD4+CD8-CD45RO+ cells were sorted as the memory CD4+ T cells. V is TRBV29-1 and J is TRBJ2-3, with D hard to call. This TCR derives from an adult in good health and CMV-seronegative. Sequencing was done on a sample of memory CD4+ T cells from blood. Here the CDR3 reads CSVAISDTQYF. CDR3 DNA sequence: TGCAGCGTTGCCATTTCAGATACGCAGTATTTT.